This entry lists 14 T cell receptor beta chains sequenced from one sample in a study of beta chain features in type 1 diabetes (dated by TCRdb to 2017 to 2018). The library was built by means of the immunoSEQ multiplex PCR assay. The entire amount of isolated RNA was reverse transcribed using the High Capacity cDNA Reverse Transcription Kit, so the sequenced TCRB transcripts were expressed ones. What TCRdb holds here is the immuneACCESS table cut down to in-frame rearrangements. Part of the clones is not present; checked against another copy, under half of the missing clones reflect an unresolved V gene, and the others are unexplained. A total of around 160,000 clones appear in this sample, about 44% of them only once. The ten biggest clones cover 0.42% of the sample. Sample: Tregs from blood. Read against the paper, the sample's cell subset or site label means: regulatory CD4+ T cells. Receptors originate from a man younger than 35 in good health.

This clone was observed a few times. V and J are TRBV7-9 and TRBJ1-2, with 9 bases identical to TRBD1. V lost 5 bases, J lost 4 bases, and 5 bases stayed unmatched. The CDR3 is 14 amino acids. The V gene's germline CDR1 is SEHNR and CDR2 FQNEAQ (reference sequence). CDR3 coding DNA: TGTGCCAGCAGCCCCACAGGGGGCGTCTATGGCTACACCTTC. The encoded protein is CASSPTGGVYGYTF.

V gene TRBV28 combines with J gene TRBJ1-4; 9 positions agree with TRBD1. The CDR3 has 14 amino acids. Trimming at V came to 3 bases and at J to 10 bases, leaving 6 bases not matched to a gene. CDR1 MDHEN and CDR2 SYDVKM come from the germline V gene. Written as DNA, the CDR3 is TGTGCCAGCAGTTTGGGCGGACAGGGGCGAAAACTGTTTTTT. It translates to CASSLGGQGRKLFF.

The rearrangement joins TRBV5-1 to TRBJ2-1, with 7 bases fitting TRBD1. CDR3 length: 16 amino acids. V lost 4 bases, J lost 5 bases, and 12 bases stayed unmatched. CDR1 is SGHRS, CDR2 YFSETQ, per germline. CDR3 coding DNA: TGCGCCAGCAGCGCCCCGACAGGGTTCTTCGACAATGAGCAGTTCTTC. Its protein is CASSAPTGFFDNEQFF.

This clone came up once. CDR3 in DNA: TGTGCCAGCAGTCGGGGGGCCCACGAGCAGTACTTC. It is translated as CASSRGAHEQYF. The rearrangement joins TRBV28 to TRBJ2-7, with TRBD2 as a possible D gene (7 bases). Germline V gene lookup returns CDR1 MDHEN and CDR2 SYDVKM. Trimming pared 5 bases from V and 5 bases from J, leaving 10 bases between. This CDR3 region has 12 residues. Supplemented by reference TRBV28 and TRBJ2-7, the full variable domain reads DVKVTQSSRYLVKRTGEKVFLECVQDMDHENMFWYRQDPGLGLRLIYFSYDVKMKEKGDIPEGYSVSREKKERFSLILESASTNQTSMYLCASSRGAHEQYFGPGTRLTVT.

CDR3 coding DNA: TGCGCCAGCAGCTTGGTTGCAGGGAACGAGCAGTACTTC. Encoded protein: CASSLVAGNEQYF. The chain links TRBV5-1 to TRBJ2-5, with a tentative D call TRBD1 (5 bases). The DNA end is a closer match to TRBJ2-7, so the J assignment may be wrong. Germline V gene sequence: CDR1 SGHRS, CDR2 YFSETQ. CDR3 length equals 13 residues.

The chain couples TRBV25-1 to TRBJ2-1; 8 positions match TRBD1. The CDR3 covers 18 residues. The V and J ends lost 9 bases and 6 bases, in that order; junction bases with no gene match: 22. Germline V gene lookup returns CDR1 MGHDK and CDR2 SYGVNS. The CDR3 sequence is CASQAGQGALIPINEQFF. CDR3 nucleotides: TGTGCCAGTCAGGCCGGGCAGGGGGCGTTAATCCCTATCAATGAGCAGTTCTTC.

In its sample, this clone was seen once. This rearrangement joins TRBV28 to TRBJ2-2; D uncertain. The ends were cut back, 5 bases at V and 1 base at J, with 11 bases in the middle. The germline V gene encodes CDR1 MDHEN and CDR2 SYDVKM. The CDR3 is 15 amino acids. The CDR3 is CASSNTVLNTGELFF. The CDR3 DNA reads TGTGCCAGCAGTAATACAGTGTTGAACACCGGGGAGCTGTTTTTT.

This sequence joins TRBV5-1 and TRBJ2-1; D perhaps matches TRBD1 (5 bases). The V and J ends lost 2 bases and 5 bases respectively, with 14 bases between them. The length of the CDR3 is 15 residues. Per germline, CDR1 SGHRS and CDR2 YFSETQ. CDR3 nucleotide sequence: TGCGCCAGCAGCTTAATGAGAAGGGGTAACAATGAGCAGTTCTTC. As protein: CASSLMRRGNNEQFF.

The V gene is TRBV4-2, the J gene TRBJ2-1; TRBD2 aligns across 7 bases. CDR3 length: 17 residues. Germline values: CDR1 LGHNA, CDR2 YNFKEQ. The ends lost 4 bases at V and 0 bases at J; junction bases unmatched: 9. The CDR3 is CASSPWGLTHSYNEQFF. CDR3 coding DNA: TGTGCCAGCAGCCCCTGGGGACTAACCCACTCCTACAATGAGCAGTTCTTC.

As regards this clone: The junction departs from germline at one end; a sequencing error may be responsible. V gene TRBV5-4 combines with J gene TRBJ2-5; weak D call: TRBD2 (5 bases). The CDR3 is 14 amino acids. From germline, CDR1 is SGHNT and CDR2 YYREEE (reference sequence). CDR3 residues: CASSQGLRQETQYF. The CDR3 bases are TGCGCCAGCAGCCAAGGACTCCGCCAAGAGACCCAGTACTTC.

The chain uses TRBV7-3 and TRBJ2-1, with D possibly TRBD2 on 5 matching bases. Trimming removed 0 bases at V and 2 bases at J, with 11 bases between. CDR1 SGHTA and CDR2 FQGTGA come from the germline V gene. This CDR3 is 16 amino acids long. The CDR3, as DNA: TGTGCCAGCAGCTTAACATCGGGGATAACCTACAATGAGCAGTTCTTC. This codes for CASSLTSGITYNEQFF.

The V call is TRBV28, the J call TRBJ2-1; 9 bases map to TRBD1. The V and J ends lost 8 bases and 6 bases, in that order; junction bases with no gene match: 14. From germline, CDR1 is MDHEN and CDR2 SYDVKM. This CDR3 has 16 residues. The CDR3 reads CASSRTGAAGVNEQFF. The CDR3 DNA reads TGTGCCAGCTCTCGGACAGGGGCGGCGGGAGTCAATGAGCAGTTCTTC. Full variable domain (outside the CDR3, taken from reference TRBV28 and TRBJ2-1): DVKVTQSSRYLVKRTGEKVFLECVQDMDHENMFWYRQDPGLGLRLIYFSYDVKMKEKGDIPEGYSVSREKKERFSLILESASTNQTSMYLCASSRTGAAGVNEQFFGPGTRLTVL.

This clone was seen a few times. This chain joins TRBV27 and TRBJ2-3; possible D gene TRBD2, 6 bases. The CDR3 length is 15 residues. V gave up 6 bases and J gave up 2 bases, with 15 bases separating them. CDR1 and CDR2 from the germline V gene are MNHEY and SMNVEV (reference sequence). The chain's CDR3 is CASSLGTFYTDTQYF. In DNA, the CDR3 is TGTGCCAGCAGCCTTGGGACTTTCTACACAGATACGCAGTATTTT.

CDR3 protein: CASSLAGVENEQFF. CDR3 bases: TGTGCCAGCAGCTTAGCGGGAGTAGAAAATGAGCAGTTCTTC. This chain links TRBV7-3 with TRBJ2-1; 7 bases are a match to TRBD2. Germline V gene data show CDR1 as SGHTA and CDR2 as FQGTGA. This CDR3 comprises 14 residues. V was pared by 2 bases and J by 7 bases, with 5 bases of the junction left unmatched.